The clone carrying this T cell receptor beta chain has ten or more counts. This entry belongs to a study of T cells in Graves' hyperthyroidism and ophthalmopathy. Amplified TCR beta CDR3 regions came from RNA transcripts. HTBI primers were the set used in a first-round RT-PCR of the TCR CDR3. In TCRdb, the multiplex PCR reads were re-called with MiXCR into one record per CDR3 protein. The sample contains 600,000 or so distinct CDR3 sequences, around 15% of which appear only once. V shed 1 base and J shed 0 bases, with 7 bases lying between them. CDR3 size: 14 residues. Per the germline V gene, CDR1 is LGHDT and CDR2 is YNNKEL (reference sequence).

This TCR derives from a woman in her twenties or thirties with Graves' hyperthyroidism. This chain connects TRBV3-1 to TRBJ2-7, with D perhaps matching TRBD1 (5 bases). Sequenced material: blood. CDR3 loop: CASSQVTDSYEQYF. CDR3 nucleotides: TGTGCCAGCAGCCAAGTGACAGACTCCTACGAGCAGTACTTC.